The rows below give T cell receptor beta chains drawn from one sample of a study of CXCR3-negative and CXCR3-positive naive CD8 T cells. Reprocessing the 5' RACE reads, TCRdb reports a single entry for every CDR3 protein and omits DNA. With roughly 63,000 distinct CDR3 sequences in the sample, the ten largest clones hold 4% to 5.5%. Sequencing was carried out using naive CXCR3+ CD8+ T cells from blood. These receptors were obtained from a human donor in good health. Some clones in this sample may be carry-over from other donors' samples. CDR3s include the opening cysteine and the closing phenylalanine or tryptophan. Fields, in order: J gene, V gene, CDR3 protein.

j_call: TRBJ2-3; v_call: TRBV20-1; cdr3_aa: CSASRTSGAGDTQYF
j_call: TRBJ1-4; v_call: TRBV5-1; cdr3_aa: CASSWMTGWNEKLFF
j_call: TRBJ2-7; v_call: TRBV6-4; cdr3_aa: CASSDRVLHPWEQYF
j_call: TRBJ2-7; v_call: TRBV7-8; cdr3_aa: CASRLQGAVNYEQYF
j_call: TRBJ2-1; v_call: TRBV28; cdr3_aa: CASSLGGGLNEQFF
j_call: TRBJ2-2; v_call: TRBV4-3; cdr3_aa: CASSFLGGDGELFF
j_call: TRBJ2-3; v_call: TRBV29-1; cdr3_aa: CSVEEQGPDTQYF
j_call: TRBJ2-7; v_call: TRBV29-1; cdr3_aa: CSVEDQGYEQYF
j_call: TRBJ1-1; v_call: TRBV14; cdr3_aa: CASSSSGTGLRDTEAFF
j_call: TRBJ2-2; v_call: TRBV7-9; cdr3_aa: CASSLGYQVDTGELFF
j_call: TRBJ2-6; v_call: TRBV29-1; cdr3_aa: CSVEESHSGANVLTF
j_call: TRBJ1-6; v_call: TRBV20-1; cdr3_aa: CSATDTPSSYNSPLHF
j_call: TRBJ2-1; v_call: TRBV18; cdr3_aa: CASSHPGTSGNEQFF
j_call: TRBJ2-1; v_call: TRBV7-9; cdr3_aa: CASSLVGGGGAYNEQFF
j_call: TRBJ2-3; v_call: TRBV29-1; cdr3_aa: CSVDGLGTAGGDTQYF
j_call: TRBJ2-2; v_call: TRBV7-6; cdr3_aa: CASSLRTSGETGELFF
j_call: TRBJ2-1; v_call: TRBV7-9; cdr3_aa: CASSAQTGFREQFF
j_call: TRBJ2-4; v_call: TRBV12-3/TRBV12-4; cdr3_aa: CASSFGTGQNIQYF
j_call: TRBJ2-1; v_call: TRBV29-1; cdr3_aa: CSVRDAAYNEQFF
j_call: TRBJ2-7; v_call: TRBV19; cdr3_aa: CASSPGTDYEQYF
j_call: TRBJ2-5; v_call: TRBV28; cdr3_aa: CASSLARGGETQYF
j_call: TRBJ1-5; v_call: TRBV20-1; cdr3_aa: CSARAPSEGQGFLRQPQHF
j_call: TRBJ2-2; v_call: TRBV21-1; cdr3_aa: CASSKAGGGRTNTGELFF
j_call: TRBJ2-5; v_call: TRBV28; cdr3_aa: CASSLSDSWQETQYF
j_call: TRBJ1-1; v_call: TRBV9; cdr3_aa: CASSEWDRGTEAFF
j_call: TRBJ1-6; v_call: TRBV11-3; cdr3_aa: CASSPGYGSPLHF
j_call: TRBJ2-7; v_call: TRBV4-3; cdr3_aa: CASSQDITWSGEQYF
j_call: TRBJ2-7; v_call: TRBV28; cdr3_aa: CATGDNYSYEQYF
j_call: TRBJ1-1; v_call: TRBV7-3; cdr3_aa: CASSPTGMNTEAFF
j_call: TRBJ1-1; v_call: TRBV29-1; cdr3_aa: CSAKPRSTNTEAFF
j_call: TRBJ2-5; v_call: TRBV6-5; cdr3_aa: CAIGDPAGGETQYF
j_call: TRBJ1-1; v_call: TRBV6-6; cdr3_aa: CASSYLGTGAEAFF
j_call: TRBJ1-2; v_call: TRBV29-1; cdr3_aa: CSVVGAEEGQLLYGYTF
j_call: TRBJ2-3; v_call: TRBV4-3; cdr3_aa: CASSQSLAVDPLDTQYF
j_call: TRBJ2-3; v_call: TRBV7-8; cdr3_aa: CASSLGTGDPDTQYF
j_call: TRBJ2-7; v_call: TRBV12-3/TRBV12-4; cdr3_aa: CASSLAGGTYEQYF
j_call: TRBJ2-7; v_call: TRBV19; cdr3_aa: CASSPRLGGFDEQYF
j_call: TRBJ2-7; v_call: TRBV7-3; cdr3_aa: CASSQASGEQYF
j_call: TRBJ1-2; v_call: TRBV5-1; cdr3_aa: CASSLAYEGNYGYTF
j_call: TRBJ1-4; v_call: TRBV29-1; cdr3_aa: CSVAGPLNEKLFF
j_call: TRBJ1-6; v_call: TRBV27; cdr3_aa: CASSFRDRWSPLHF
j_call: TRBJ2-1; v_call: TRBV11-3; cdr3_aa: CASSLRGEQFF
j_call: TRBJ2-1; v_call: TRBV15; cdr3_aa: CATSITGTGYVEQFF
j_call: TRBJ1-5; v_call: TRBV4-3; cdr3_aa: CASSQALISGKQPQHF
j_call: TRBJ2-3; v_call: TRBV24-1; cdr3_aa: CATSDSSGGTDTQYF
j_call: TRBJ2-3; v_call: TRBV6-5; cdr3_aa: CASSYRGGVSGGTDTQYF
j_call: TRBJ2-7; v_call: TRBV28; cdr3_aa: CASSLEQGPYEQYF
j_call: TRBJ2-7; v_call: TRBV9; cdr3_aa: CASSPRGVYEQYF
j_call: TRBJ2-1; v_call: TRBV19; cdr3_aa: CASSYPGTALDEQFF
j_call: TRBJ2-7; v_call: TRBV7-2; cdr3_aa: CASSLSTLSYEQYF